The 13 T cell receptor beta chains given below trace back to one sample, sequenced in a study of blood T cell repertoires in COVID-19. The repertoire was sequenced with immunoSEQ multiplex PCR; TCRdb's copy has only in-frame clones and lacks some. The top ten clones hold about 5% of a sample with about 110,000 clones, around 90% of them seen once. The sequenced sample consisted of peripheral blood. The receptors were gathered from a human donor in a cohort sampled during active COVID-19.

The chain uses TRBV27 and TRBJ2-2; tentative D call: TRBD2 (5 bases). Looked up from germline, CDR1 is MNHEY and CDR2 is SMNVEV (reference sequence). Trimming stripped 2 bases from V and 6 bases from J, with 13 bases between. CDR3 length: 15 residues. The CDR3 here is CASSLSMRVPGELFF. CDR3 bases: TGTGCCAGCAGTTTAAGTATGAGGGTACCCGGGGAGCTGTTTTTT.

This sequence joins TRBV9 and TRBJ1-1; no definite D call. V lost 4 bases, J lost 1 base, and 11 bases lay in between. The germline CDR1 and CDR2 sequences are SGDLS and YYNGEE. The CDR3 has 14 amino acids. This chain's CDR3 is CASSPRTENTEAFF. The CDR3 DNA reads as TGTGCCAGCAGCCCCAGGACTGAGAACACTGAAGCTTTCTTT.

The chain employs TRBV12-2 and TRBJ2-1; the DNA was not used to check the table's D call, TRBD2. TRBV12-2 is a pseudogene segment. This CDR3 region has 19 residues. In DNA form, the CDR3 reads TGTGCAAGTCGCTCCCCTCTGGGAGCTAGCGGGCTCTCCTACAATGAGCAGTTCTTC. Its translation: CASRSPLGASGLSYNEQFF.

The chain couples TRBV5-1 to TRBJ1-1; 8 nucleotides align to TRBD1. This CDR3 contains 14 residues. V gave up 2 bases and J gave up 1 base; unmatched junction bases: 1. Germline V lookup: CDR1 SGHRS, CDR2 YFSETQ. The CDR3 reads CASSLQGGNTEAFF. The CDR3 DNA reads as TGCGCCAGCAGCTTACAGGGGGGGAACACTGAAGCTTTCTTT.

This clone appeared once. The gene calls are TRBV23-1 and TRBJ1-3, with 10 bases that match TRBD1. TRBV23-1 falls under the ORF class, with uncertain function. After removal of 0 bases from V and 3 bases from J, the junction contained 2 bases not matched to a gene. The CDR3 is 16 amino acids. CDR3 DNA sequence: TGCGCCAGCAGTCAATCCGGGACAGGGGTTGGAAACACCATATATTTT. This codes for CASSQSGTGVGNTIYF.

The chain uses TRBV19 and TRBJ1-2, with unresolved D. The germline V and J ends were trimmed by 3 bases and 5 bases, with 19 bases remaining between them. Per germline, CDR1 LNHDA and CDR2 SQIVND (reference sequence). This CDR3 region has 16 residues. In DNA, the CDR3 is TGTGCCAGTAGTATTGCGCGGGGAGCGTATGTTTATGGCTACACCTTC. This sequence encodes CASSIARGAYVYGYTF.

This clone was counted a single time. The chain carries TRBV18 and TRBJ1-3; the D gene is possibly TRBD1 (5 bases). Germline V CDR1 and CDR2: KGHSH, LQKENI. V shed 1 base and J shed 1 base, with 14 bases lying between them. This CDR3 has 17 amino acids. The CDR3 bases are TGTGCCAGCTCACCACTGGCAGATTCAGGGTCTGGAAACACCATATATTTT. This codes for CASSPLADSGSGNTIYF.

V is TRBV30 and J is TRBJ1-5; 8 bases line up with TRBD1. Germline assignment: CDR1 GTSNPN and CDR2 SVGIG (reference sequence). The CDR3 totals 13 residues. The V and J ends lost 7 bases and 4 bases, in that order; junction bases with no gene match: 6. As DNA, the CDR3 is TGTGCCTTTGTGGACAGGGAGAATCAGCCCCAGCATTTT. This gives the protein CAFVDRENQPQHF.

In its sample, this clone was seen once. The chain uses TRBV9 and TRBJ2-7, with D uncertain. Germline V lookup: CDR1 SGDLS, CDR2 YYNGEE. Trimming removed 0 bases from V and 6 bases from J, with 16 bases in between. The CDR3 is 15 residues long. CDR3 in amino acids: CASSVEVEATGEQYF. CDR3 nucleotide sequence: TGTGCCAGCAGCGTAGAAGTAGAGGCGACCGGCGAGCAGTACTTC.

The chain is built from TRBV5-6 and TRBJ1-1; 7 positions match TRBD1. Per the germline V gene, CDR1 is SGHDT and CDR2 is YYEEEE. The CDR3 loop spans 14 amino acids. V shed 3 bases and J 6 bases; nucleotides not matched to a gene: 8. As DNA, the CDR3 is TGTGCCAGCAGCTCCCCCGACAGGGTCGCTGAAGCTTTCTTT. Translation: CASSSPDRVAEAFF.

This clone was detected only once. J is TRBJ1-1 and V is TRBV6-5, with D hard to call. V gave up 0 bases and J gave up 5 bases, with 7 bases separating them. The CDR3 loop spans 13 amino acids. CDR1 and CDR2 (germline): MNHEY, SVGAGI. Written as DNA, the CDR3 is TGTGCCAGCAGTTACTCGCGTGAGACTGAAGCTTTCTTT. Translation: CASSYSRETEAFF.

This chain joins TRBV5-8 and TRBJ1-5, with D possibly matching TRBD1 (5 bases). Trimming pared 0 bases from V and 4 bases from J, leaving 8 bases between. Germline V CDR1 and CDR2: SGHTS, YDEGEE. The CDR3 has 14 amino acids. The CDR3 DNA sequence: TGTGCCAGCAGCTTGGGCAGGGCTAATCAGCCCCAGCATTTT. Residues: CASSLGRANQPQHF. The entire variable domain, with the rest obtained from reference TRBV5-8 and TRBJ1-5, is as follows: EAGVTQSPTHLIKTRGQQATLRCSPISGHTSVYWYQQALGLGLQFLLWYDEGEERNRGNFPPRFSGRQFPNYSSELNVNALELEDSALYLCASSLGRANQPQHFGDGTRLSIL.

V usage is TRBV2 and J usage is TRBJ2-3, with a weak D call TRBD2 (5 bases). The germline V and J ends were trimmed by 1 base and 0 bases, with 17 bases remaining between them. CDR1 and CDR2 from the germline V gene are SNHLY and FYNNEI. The CDR3 sequence is 18 residues long. The CDR3 nucleotides are TGTGCCAGCAGTGAAGGAGGGTTGGCGAGTCCCAGCACAGATACGCAGTATTTT. Encoded protein: CASSEGGLASPSTDTQYF.